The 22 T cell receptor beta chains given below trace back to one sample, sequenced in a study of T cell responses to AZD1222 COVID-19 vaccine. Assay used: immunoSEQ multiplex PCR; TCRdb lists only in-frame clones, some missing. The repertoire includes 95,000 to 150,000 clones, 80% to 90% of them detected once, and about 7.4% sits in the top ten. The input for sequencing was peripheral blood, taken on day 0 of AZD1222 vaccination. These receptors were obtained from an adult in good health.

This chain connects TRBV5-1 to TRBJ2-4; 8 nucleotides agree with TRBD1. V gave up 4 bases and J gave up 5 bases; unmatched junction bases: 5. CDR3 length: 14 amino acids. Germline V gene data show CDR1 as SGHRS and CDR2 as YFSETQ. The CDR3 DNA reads TGCGCCAGCAGCCCCTGGACAGGGCAAAACATTCAGTACTTC. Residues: CASSPWTGQNIQYF.

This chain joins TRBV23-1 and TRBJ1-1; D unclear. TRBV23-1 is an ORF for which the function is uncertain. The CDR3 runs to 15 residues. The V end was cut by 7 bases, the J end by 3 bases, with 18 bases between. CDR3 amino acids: CASTPFSGQYTEAFF. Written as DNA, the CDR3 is TGCGCCAGCACCCCTTTTTCTGGCCAGTACACTGAAGCTTTCTTT.

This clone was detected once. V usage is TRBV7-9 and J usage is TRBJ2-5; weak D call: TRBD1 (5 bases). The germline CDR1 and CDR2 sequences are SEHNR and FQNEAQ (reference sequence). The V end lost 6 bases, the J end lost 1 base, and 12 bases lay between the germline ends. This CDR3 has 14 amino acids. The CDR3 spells CASSRSTAQETQYF. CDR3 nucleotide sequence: TGTGCCAGCAGTCGATCGACAGCCCAAGAGACCCAGTACTTC.

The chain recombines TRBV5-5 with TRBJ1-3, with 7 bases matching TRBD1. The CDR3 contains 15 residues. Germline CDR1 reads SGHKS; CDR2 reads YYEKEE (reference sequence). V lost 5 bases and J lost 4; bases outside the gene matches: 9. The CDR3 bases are TGTGCCAGCAGAAAAGACAGGGCGACGGGAAACACCATATATTTT. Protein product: CASRKDRATGNTIYF.

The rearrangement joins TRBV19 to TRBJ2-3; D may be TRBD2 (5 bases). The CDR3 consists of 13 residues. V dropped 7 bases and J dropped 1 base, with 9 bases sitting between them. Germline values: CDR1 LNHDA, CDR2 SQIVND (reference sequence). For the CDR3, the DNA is TGTGCCAGTAAGAGCGGAGGCACAGATACGCAGTATTTT. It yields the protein CASKSGGTDTQYF. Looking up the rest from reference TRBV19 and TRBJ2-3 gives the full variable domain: DGGITQSPKYLFRKEGQNVTLSCEQNLNHDAMYWYRQDPGQGLRLIYYSQIVNDFQKGDIAEGYSVSREKKESFPLTVTSAQKNPTAFYLCASKSGGTDTQYFGPGTRLTVL.

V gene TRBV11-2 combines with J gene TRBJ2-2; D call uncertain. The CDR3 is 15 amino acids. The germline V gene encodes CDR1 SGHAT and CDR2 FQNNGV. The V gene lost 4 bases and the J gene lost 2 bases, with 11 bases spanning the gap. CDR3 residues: CASSSRILNTGELFF. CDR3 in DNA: TGTGCCAGCAGCTCTCGGATCCTAAACACCGGGGAGCTGTTTTTT.

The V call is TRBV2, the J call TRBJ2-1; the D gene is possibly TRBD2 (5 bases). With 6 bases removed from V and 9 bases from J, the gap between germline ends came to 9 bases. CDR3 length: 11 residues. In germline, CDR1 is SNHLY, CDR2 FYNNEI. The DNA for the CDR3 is TGTGCCAGCAGAGTCGCGGGTGAGCAGTTCTTC. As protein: CASRVAGEQFF.

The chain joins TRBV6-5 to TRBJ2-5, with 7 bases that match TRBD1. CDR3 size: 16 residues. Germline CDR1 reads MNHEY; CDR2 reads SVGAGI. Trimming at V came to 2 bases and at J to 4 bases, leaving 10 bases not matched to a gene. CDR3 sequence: CASSYAHQGVGETQYF. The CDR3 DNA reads TGTGCCAGCAGTTACGCCCATCAGGGGGTGGGAGAGACCCAGTACTTC.

This chain's CDR3 is CASSQGSNQPQHF. In nucleotides, the CDR3 is TGCGCCAGCAGCCAAGGATCCAATCAGCCCCAGCATTTT. The chain joins TRBV4-3 to TRBJ1-5; D call uncertain. The germline V gene encodes CDR1 LGHNA and CDR2 YSLEER. This CDR3 has 13 amino acids. V lost 1 base, J lost 3 bases, and 4 bases lay in between.

CDR3 sequence: CASSFRLNTGELFF. In DNA, the CDR3 is TGCGCCAGCAGCTTTCGACTGAACACCGGGGAGCTGTTTTTT. This rearrangement joins TRBV5-1 to TRBJ2-2; D is undetermined. The CDR3 is 14 residues long. V was clipped by 2 bases and J by 1 base, with 6 bases between them. The germline V gene has CDR1 SGHRS and CDR2 YFSETQ. Based on the CDR3 plus reference TRBV5-1 and TRBJ2-2, the full variable domain is KAGVTQTPRYLIKTRGQQVTLSCSPISGHRSVSWYQQTPGQGLQFLFEYFSETQRNKGNFPGRFSGRQFSNSRSEMNVSTLELGDSALYLCASSFRLNTGELFFGEGSRLTVL.

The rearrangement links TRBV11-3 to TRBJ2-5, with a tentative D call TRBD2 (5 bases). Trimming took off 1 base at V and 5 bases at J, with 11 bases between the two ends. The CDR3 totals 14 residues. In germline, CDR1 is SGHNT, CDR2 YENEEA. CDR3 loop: CASSLGLAGETQYF. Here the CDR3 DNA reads TGTGCCAGCAGCTTAGGTCTAGCCGGGGAGACCCAGTACTTC.

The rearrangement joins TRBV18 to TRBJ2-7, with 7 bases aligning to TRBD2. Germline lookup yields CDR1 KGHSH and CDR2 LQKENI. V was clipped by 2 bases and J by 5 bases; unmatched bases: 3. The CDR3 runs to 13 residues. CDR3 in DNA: TGTGCCAGCTCACCATTCGGGACTAACGAGCAGTACTTC. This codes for CASSPFGTNEQYF.

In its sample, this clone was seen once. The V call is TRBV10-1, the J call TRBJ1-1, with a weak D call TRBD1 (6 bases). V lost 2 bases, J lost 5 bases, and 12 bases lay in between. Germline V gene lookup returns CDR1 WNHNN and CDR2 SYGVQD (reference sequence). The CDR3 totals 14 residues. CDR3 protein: CASSESRGTTEAFF. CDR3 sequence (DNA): TGCGCCAGCAGTGAGAGCAGGGGCACAACTGAAGCTTTCTTT.

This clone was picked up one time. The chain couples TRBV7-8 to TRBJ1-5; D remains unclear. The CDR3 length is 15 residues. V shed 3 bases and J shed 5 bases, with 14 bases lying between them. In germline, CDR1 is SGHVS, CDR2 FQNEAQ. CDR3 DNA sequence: TGTGCCAGCAGCTTCAGGCCCAATCTTGATCAGCCCCAGCATTTT. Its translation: CASSFRPNLDQPQHF. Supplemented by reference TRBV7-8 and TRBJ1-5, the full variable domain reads GAGVSQSPRYKVAKRGQDVALRCDPISGHVSLFWYQQALGQGPEFLTYFQNEAQLDKSGLPSDRFFAERPEGSVSTLKIQRTQQEDSAVYLCASSFRPNLDQPQHFGDGTRLSIL.

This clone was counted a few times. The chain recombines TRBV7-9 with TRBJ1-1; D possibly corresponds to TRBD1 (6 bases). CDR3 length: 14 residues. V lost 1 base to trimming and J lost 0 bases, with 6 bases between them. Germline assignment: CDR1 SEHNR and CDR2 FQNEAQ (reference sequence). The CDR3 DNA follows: TGTGCCAGCAGCTTAGGACAGGTGAACACTGAAGCTTTCTTT. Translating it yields CASSLGQVNTEAFF.

For the CDR3, the DNA is TGTGCCAGCAGCTACGCGACGAATTCCTACGAGCAGTACTTC. Translation gives CASSYATNSYEQYF. This chain uses TRBV7-9 with TRBJ2-7, with D unclear. The CDR3 is 14 residues long. Germline values: CDR1 SEHNR, CDR2 FQNEAQ (reference sequence). The ends were cut back, 4 bases at V and 1 base at J, with 11 bases in the middle.

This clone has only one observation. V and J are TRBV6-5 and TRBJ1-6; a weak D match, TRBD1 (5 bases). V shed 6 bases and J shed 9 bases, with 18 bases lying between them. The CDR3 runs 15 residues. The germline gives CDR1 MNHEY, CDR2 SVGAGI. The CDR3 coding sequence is TGTGCCAGCAGGGTTCAGGGAACGGCTCTTTCACCCCTCCACTTT. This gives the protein CASRVQGTALSPLHF.

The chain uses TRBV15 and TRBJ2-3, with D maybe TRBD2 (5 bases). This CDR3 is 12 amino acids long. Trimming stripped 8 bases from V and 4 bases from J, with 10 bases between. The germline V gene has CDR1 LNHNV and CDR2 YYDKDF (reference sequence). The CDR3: CATGEGADTQYF. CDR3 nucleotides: TGTGCCACCGGAGAGGGTGCAGATACGCAGTATTTT.

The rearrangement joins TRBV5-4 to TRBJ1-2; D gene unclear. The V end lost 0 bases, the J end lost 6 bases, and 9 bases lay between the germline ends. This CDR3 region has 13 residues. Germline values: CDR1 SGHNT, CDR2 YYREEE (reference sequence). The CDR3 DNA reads TGTGCCAGCAGCTTGGTCGGGTCAGATGGCTACACCTTC. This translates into CASSLVGSDGYTF.

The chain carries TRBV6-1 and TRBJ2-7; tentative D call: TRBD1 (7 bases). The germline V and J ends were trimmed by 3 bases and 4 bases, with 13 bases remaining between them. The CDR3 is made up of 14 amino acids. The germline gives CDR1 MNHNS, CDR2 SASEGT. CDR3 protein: CASSEAGGKYEQYF. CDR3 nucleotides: TGTGCCAGCAGTGAGGCAGGGGGGAAGTACGAGCAGTACTTC.

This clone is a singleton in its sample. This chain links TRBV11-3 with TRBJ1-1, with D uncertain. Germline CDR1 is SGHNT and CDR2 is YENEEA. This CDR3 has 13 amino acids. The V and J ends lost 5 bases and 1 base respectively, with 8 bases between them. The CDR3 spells CASSPLPNTEAFF. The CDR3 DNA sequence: TGTGCCAGCAGCCCCCTACCGAACACTGAAGCTTTCTTT.

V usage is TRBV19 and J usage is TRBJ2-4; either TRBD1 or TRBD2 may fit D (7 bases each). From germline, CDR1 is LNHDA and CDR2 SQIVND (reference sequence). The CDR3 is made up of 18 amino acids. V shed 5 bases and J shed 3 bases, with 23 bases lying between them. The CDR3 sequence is CASSATGRVSFGKNIQYF. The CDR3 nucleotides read TGTGCCAGTAGTGCGACAGGGAGGGTGTCCTTCGGCAAAAACATTCAGTACTTC.